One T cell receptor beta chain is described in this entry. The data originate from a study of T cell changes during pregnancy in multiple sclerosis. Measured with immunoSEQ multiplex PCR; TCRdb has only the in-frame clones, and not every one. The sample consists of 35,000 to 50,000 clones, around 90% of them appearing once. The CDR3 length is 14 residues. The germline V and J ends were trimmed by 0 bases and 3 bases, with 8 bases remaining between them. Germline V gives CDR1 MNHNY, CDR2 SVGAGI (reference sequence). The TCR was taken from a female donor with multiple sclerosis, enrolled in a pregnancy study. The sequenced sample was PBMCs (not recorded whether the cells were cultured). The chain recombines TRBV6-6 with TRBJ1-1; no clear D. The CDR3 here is CASSYSRRDTEAFF. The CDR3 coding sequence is TGTGCCAGCAGTTACTCGAGGAGGGACACTGAAGCTTTCTTT.